This T cell receptor (beta chain) was sequenced during a study of cytomegalovirus exposure and HLA in healthy donors. The overall study: The Caucasian-associated ancestry cluster contained about 80% of the roughly 370 genotyped donors.

Comment on this clone: As yet, its antigen is unknown.

PCR amplification relied on 60 Vbeta primers (plus 13 Jbeta primers). Assay used: immunoSEQ multiplex PCR; TCRdb lists only in-frame clones, some missing. The table has 95,000 to 150,000 clones, approximately 80% seen once. Study-wide results and limits: In vitro confirmation showed a few CMV-associated chains to be CMV antigen specific. Being productive about 87% or about 30% of the time was typical of most TCR beta V segments in an earlier analysis. Based on reports, TCR beta sequences accurately predicted HLA-A and HLA-B alleles for most subjects.

This clonotype was obtained from a woman under 30 in good health and CMV-seronegative. The specimen was PBMCs.

CDR3 in DNA: TGCGCCACCCTAACACCCGGGGGGTTGAAGTGGTACACTGAAGCTTTCTTT. It codes for CATLTPGGLKWYTEAFF. V usage is TRBV10-2 and J usage is TRBJ1-1; D perhaps matches TRBD1 (5 bases). The CDR3 is made up of 17 amino acids. V lost 10 bases, J lost 3 bases, and 27 bases lay in between. Per the germline V gene, CDR1 is WSHSY and CDR2 is SAAADI.